Below, one T cell receptor beta chain is given with its context. The target antigen is unknown. The record originates from a study of CXCR3-negative and CXCR3-positive naive CD8 T cells. Study overall: The libraries yielded roughly 130 million TRB reads, about 1.5 +/- 0.3 million each.

Overall study results and limits: The study found that naive CXCR3-negative and CXCR3-positive cells shared TRBV-TRBJ usage, while memory cells differed. The TRB CDR3s that CXCR3-positive naive cells carried were more hydrophobic than those of CXCR3-negative naive cells. After cryopreservation, CXCR3 expression dropped partially; most assays used fresh PBMCs.

In preparing the TRB cDNA libraries, 5' RACE with UMI labels was used. TCRdb processed the 5' RACE reads again and assigns one entry to each CDR3 protein, with no DNA. This repertoire comprises tens of thousands of distinct CDR3 sequences; its ten largest clones make up around 0.51%. This CDR3 comprises 17 residues. CD45RO-CCR7+CD27+CD95- marked naive CD8+ T cells. The specimen was naive CXCR3+ CD8+ T cells from blood. Subset: CD45RO-CCR7+CD27+CD95- naive CD8+ T cells expressing CXCR3 (TNR3+). This clonotype was sampled from a human donor in good health. Some clones in this sample may be carry-over from other donors' samples. The chain has TRBV12-3 or TRBV12-4 and TRBJ2-5; checking the TCRdb D call of TRBD2 is not possible without DNA. This chain's CDR3 is CASSPGSGTSSWETQYF.